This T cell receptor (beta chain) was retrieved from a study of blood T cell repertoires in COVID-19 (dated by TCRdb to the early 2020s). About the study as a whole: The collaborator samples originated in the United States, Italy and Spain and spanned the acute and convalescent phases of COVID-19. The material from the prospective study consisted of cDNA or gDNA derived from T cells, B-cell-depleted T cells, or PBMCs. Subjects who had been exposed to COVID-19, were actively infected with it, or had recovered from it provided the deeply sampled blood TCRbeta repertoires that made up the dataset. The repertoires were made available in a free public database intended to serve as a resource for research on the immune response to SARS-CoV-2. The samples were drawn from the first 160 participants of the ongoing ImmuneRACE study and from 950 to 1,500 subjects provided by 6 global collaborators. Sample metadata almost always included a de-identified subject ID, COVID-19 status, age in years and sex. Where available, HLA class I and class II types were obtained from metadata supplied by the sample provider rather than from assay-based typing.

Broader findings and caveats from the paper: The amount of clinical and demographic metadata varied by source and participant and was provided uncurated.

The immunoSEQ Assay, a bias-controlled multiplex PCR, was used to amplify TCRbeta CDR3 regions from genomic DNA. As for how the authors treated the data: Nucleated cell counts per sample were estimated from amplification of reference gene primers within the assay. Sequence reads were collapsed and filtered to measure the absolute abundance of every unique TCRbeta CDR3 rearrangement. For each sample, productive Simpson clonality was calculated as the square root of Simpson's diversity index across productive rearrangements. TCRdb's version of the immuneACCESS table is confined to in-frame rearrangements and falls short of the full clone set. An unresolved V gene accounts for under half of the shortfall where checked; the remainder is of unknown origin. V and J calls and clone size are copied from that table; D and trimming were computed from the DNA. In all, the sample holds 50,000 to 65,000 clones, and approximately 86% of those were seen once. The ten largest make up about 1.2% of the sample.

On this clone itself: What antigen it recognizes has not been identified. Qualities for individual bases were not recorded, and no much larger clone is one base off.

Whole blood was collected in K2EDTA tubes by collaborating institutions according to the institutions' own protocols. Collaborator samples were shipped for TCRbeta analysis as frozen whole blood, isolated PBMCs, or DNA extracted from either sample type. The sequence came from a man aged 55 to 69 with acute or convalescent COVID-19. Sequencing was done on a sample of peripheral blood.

The CDR3 region has the sequence CASSPWTAAMNTEAFF. The DNA is TGTGCCAGCAGCCCTTGGACAGCAGCCATGAACACTGAAGCTTTCTTT. Recombination linked TRBV7-9 to TRBJ1-1; TRBD1 might be the D gene, on 6 matching bases. From the cysteine up to the phenylalanine, the CDR3 has a length of 16 residues. Left in the record is the CDR3 DNA by itself, 48 bases read in frame from the first base. V is pared back by 5 bases and J by 0 bases, with 16 bases lying between the germline termini. The germline V gene (reference sequence) gives CDR1 as SEHNR and CDR2 as FQNEAQ.